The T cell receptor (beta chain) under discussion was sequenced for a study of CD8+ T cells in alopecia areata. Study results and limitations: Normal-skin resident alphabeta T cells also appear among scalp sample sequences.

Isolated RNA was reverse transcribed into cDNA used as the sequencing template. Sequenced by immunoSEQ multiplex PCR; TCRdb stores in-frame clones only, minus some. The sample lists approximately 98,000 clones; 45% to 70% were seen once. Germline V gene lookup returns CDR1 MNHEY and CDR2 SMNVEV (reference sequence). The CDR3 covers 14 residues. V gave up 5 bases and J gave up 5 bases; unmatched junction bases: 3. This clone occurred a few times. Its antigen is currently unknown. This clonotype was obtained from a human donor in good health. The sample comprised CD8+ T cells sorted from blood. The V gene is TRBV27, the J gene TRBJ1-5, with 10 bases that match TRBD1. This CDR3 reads CASSEDRGDQPQHF. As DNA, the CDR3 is TGTGCCAGCAGTGAGGACAGGGGGGATCAGCCCCAGCATTTT.